This T cell receptor beta chain was sequenced in a study of glioma-infiltrating T cells. Study-level results: Non-neoplastic patients had below-expected tissue-blood divergence, while all gliomas exceeded expectation. Tissue and blood shared very few CDR3 sequences.

This clonotype appeared many times. Its antigen remains unknown. Amplification of TCR alpha and beta CDR3 regions from RNA used iRepertoire nested multiplex PCR. Tissue mRNA or PBMC total RNA, about 90-450 ng, went into one-step reverse transcription and amplification. TCRdb itself ran the multiplex PCR reads through MiXCR, one entry per CDR3 protein. The table shows some 99,000 distinct CDR3 sequences, with 20% to 30% occurring only once. Input material: glioma tissue, nonneoplastic brain tissue, or PBMCs (not recorded which). The sequence derives from a human donor with low-grade glioma or glioblastoma, undergoing nonglioma brain surgery, or in good health (not recorded which).

The CDR3 DNA sequence: TGCACGCCTAGCGGGAGGTTTGATGAGCAGTTCTTC. Amino acid sequence: CTPSGRFDEQFF. The chain links TRBV20-1 to TRBJ2-1; TRBD2 agrees at 11 bases. The CDR3 extends over 12 amino acids. Germline CDR1 DFQATT, CDR2 SNEGSKA (reference sequence).